These 27 T cell receptor beta chains were all obtained from the same sample, sequenced in a study of metastatic and nonmetastatic thyroid tumors. Every patient underwent thyroid surgery untreated. TCRdb re-processed the PCR reads through MiXCR. In the table there are some 28,000 clones, approximately 22% of which are singletons. Sequencing was performed on blood. All receptors come from a female donor with papillary thyroid cancer or a benign thyroid nodule (not recorded which). Some clones in this sample may be carry-over from other donors' samples.

This clone was counted between two and nine times. The chain recombines TRBV11-3 with TRBJ1-2; TRBD1 might be the D (6 bases). V lost 4 bases and J lost 5, with 14 bases in between. This CDR3 has 14 residues. Germline lookup yields CDR1 SGHNT and CDR2 YENEEA. CDR3 region: CASSSGHSPYGYTF. The CDR3 bases are TGTGCCAGCAGCTCGGGACACTCTCCTTATGGCTACACCTTC.

At least ten counts were recorded for this clone. V usage is TRBV11-3 and J usage is TRBJ2-3; the D call may be TRBD1 or TRBD2 (5 bases each). V gave up 3 bases and J gave up 2 bases, with 15 bases separating them. Germline values: CDR1 SGHNT, CDR2 YENEEA. The length of the CDR3 is 16 residues. The CDR3 spells CASSLGMMGTTDTQYF. The DNA for the CDR3 is TGTGCCAGCAGCTTGGGAATGATGGGGACCACAGATACGCAGTATTTT. The variable domain in full, completed from reference TRBV11-3 and TRBJ2-3, reads EAGVVQSPRYKIIEKKQPVAFWCNPISGHNTLYWYLQNLGQGPELLIRYENEEAVDDSQLPKDRFSAERLKGVDSTLKIQPAELGDSAVYLCASSLGMMGTTDTQYFGPGTRLTVL.

This clone was counted between two and nine times. The chain uses TRBV5-4 and TRBJ2-5; D gene unclear. Between the trimmed V and J ends, which lost 1 base and 0 bases, there was a span of 10 bases. CDR3 size: 15 residues. Germline values: CDR1 SGHNT, CDR2 YYREEE (reference sequence). In nucleotides, the CDR3 is TGTGCCAGCAGCTTGTCTAGTGGGGACCAAGAGACCCAGTACTTC. Amino acids: CASSLSSGDQETQYF.

This clone was counted many times. V usage is TRBV18 and J usage is TRBJ1-2, with a tentative D call TRBD1 (6 bases). The germline V and J ends were trimmed by 3 bases and 8 bases, with 16 bases remaining between them. This CDR3 contains 14 residues. CDR1 and CDR2 (germline): KGHSH, LQKENI. The CDR3 DNA follows: TGTGCCAGCTCACCCAGGGACACCGCGGGCGGCTACACCTTC. Protein sequence: CASSPRDTAGGYTF.

In this sample, this clone turned up a few times. This chain joins TRBV28 and TRBJ1-2, with TRBD1 identical over 8 bases. V lost 6 bases, J lost 3 bases, and 6 bases stayed unmatched. Germline lookup yields CDR1 MDHEN and CDR2 SYDVKM. This CDR3 has 14 residues. The CDR3 DNA reads TGTGCCAGCAGGGACAGGGCAACCTACTATGGCTACACCTTC. Its translation is CASRDRATYYGYTF.

Of note for this clone: Possible read error: a much larger clone is one base away. The chain is built from TRBV29-1 and TRBJ2-7; D call uncertain. This CDR3 comprises 11 residues. Germline loops: CDR1 SQVTM, CDR2 ANQGSEA. This chain's CDR3 is CRAQLAGEQYF. CDR3 in DNA: TGCAGAGCCCAATTAGCCGGCGAGCAGTACTTC.

This chain links TRBV5-1 with TRBJ2-1; D unclear. This CDR3 is built from 15 residues. Germline values: CDR1 SGHRS, CDR2 YFSETQ. V dropped 1 base and J dropped 0 bases, with 8 bases sitting between them. The CDR3 spells CASSLTDSSYNEQFF. CDR3 bases: TGCGCCAGCAGCTTGACAGATAGCTCCTACAATGAGCAGTTCTTC.

The chain recombines TRBV6-1 with TRBJ2-5; D is perhaps TRBD2 (5 bases). Germline V gene data show CDR1 as MNHNS and CDR2 as SASEGT. V was pared by 8 bases and J by 1 base, with 20 bases between. CDR3 length: 16 residues. DNA for the CDR3: TGTGCCAGCTCCCCATGCCAGAGGGCCATCCAAGAGACCCAGTACTTC. Its protein product is CASSPCQRAIQETQYF.

This clone was observed many times. This chain uses TRBV2 with TRBJ2-1; 7 nucleotides align to TRBD2. This CDR3 has 15 residues. After removal of 5 bases from V and 4 bases from J, the junction contained 8 bases not matched to a gene. Germline CDR1 is SNHLY and CDR2 is FYNNEI. DNA for the CDR3: TGTGCCAGCAGTATCGGACTAGGACAATACAATGAGCAGTTCTTC. Protein sequence: CASSIGLGQYNEQFF.

As to this clone: A read error may be the cause here, since a much bigger clone is one base away. The chain recombines TRBV30 with TRBJ2-7, with TRBD2 matching over 7 bases. Germline-derived CDR1 and CDR2 are GTSNPN and SVGIG (reference sequence). This CDR3 region has 11 residues. In DNA form, the CDR3 reads TGTTCCTGGAGTGGGGGGGGCGAGCAGTACTTC. It is translated as CSWSGGGEQYF.

J is TRBJ2-3 and V is TRBV6-2 or TRBV6-3, with 9 positions matching TRBD2. Germline V gene lookup returns CDR1 MNHEY and CDR2 SVGEGT. The V and J ends lost 10 bases and 2 bases, in that order; junction bases with no gene match: 13. The CDR3 consists of 16 residues. As DNA, the CDR3 is TGTGCCACAAGCTCTAGGACTAGCGAATCCACAGATACGCAGTATTTT. Translation: CATSSRTSESTDTQYF.

This chain connects TRBV20-1 to TRBJ1-1; D is ambiguous. The V gene lost 4 bases and the J gene lost 0 bases, with 15 bases spanning the gap. The CDR3 totals 15 residues. Germline V gene lookup returns CDR1 DFQATT and CDR2 SNEGSKA (reference sequence). The CDR3 region is CSAIQFTGMNTEAFF. The CDR3 nucleotides are TGCAGTGCTATCCAGTTCACGGGCATGAACACTGAAGCTTTCTTT.

This clone was observed many times. The chain employs TRBV4-1 and TRBJ2-3; 14 bases map to TRBD2. Germline trimming cut 4 bases from V and 0 bases from J; bases unmatched to any gene: 6. From germline, CDR1 is MGHRA and CDR2 YSYEKL. The CDR3 has 18 residues. CDR3 sequence reads: CASSLTTSGGASTDTQYF. The CDR3 region has the DNA TGCGCCAGCAGCCTAACGACTAGCGGGGGGGCTAGCACAGATACGCAGTATTTT.

The chain joins TRBV11-2 to TRBJ2-3; 14 bases line up with TRBD2. The CDR3 runs to 17 residues. Germline CDR1 and CDR2: SGHAT and FQNNGV. The V gene end was trimmed by 6 bases and the J gene end by 5 bases; junction bases not matched to a gene: 10. In DNA form, the CDR3 reads TGTGCCAGCAGTTCGGACCGACTAGCGGGGGGGTTAGATACGCAGTATTTT. Its translation is CASSSDRLAGGLDTQYF.

There are many counts of this clone. The chain uses TRBV13 and TRBJ1-4, with TRBD1 matching over 7 bases. The germline V gene encodes CDR1 PRHDT and CDR2 FYEKMQ (reference sequence). With 6 bases clipped from V and 0 bases from J, the junction kept 4 bases outside the gene matches. The CDR3 consists of 15 residues. The CDR3 sequence is CASRQQGPTNEKLFF. The CDR3 nucleotides read TGTGCCAGCAGACAACAGGGGCCAACTAATGAAAAACTGTTTTTT.

This sequence joins TRBV11-2 and TRBJ2-1; TRBD2 might be the D (7 bases). V was pared by 5 bases and J by 7 bases, with 18 bases between. The CDR3 covers 15 residues. CDR1 is SGHAT, CDR2 FQNNGV, per germline. CDR3 amino acids: CASSPFRGALNEQFF. The CDR3 coding sequence is TGTGCCAGCAGCCCGTTCCGGGGGGCGCTGAATGAGCAGTTCTTC.

Many counts were recorded for this clone. CDR3 sequence reads: CASSLVEGSYEQYF. The DNA of the CDR3 is TGTGCCAGCAGCTTAGTGGAGGGTTCCTACGAGCAGTACTTC. The V gene is TRBV7-2, the J gene TRBJ2-7, with a possible D match to TRBD2 (6 bases). Germline V gene sequence: CDR1 SGHTA, CDR2 FQGNSA. The CDR3 consists of 14 residues. V was pared by 1 base and J by 1 base, with 8 bases between.

This chain joins TRBV5-4 and TRBJ1-2; tentatively, D is TRBD1 (6 bases). Trimming left V 4 bases short and J 1 base short, with 11 bases between. CDR3 length: 14 amino acids. Germline V gene sequence: CDR1 SGHNT, CDR2 YYREEE (reference sequence). CDR3 bases: TGTGCCAGCAGCCGGGGGGCAGATAACTATGGCTACACCTTC. It is translated as CASSRGADNYGYTF.

This clone was seen only a few times. The CDR3 reads CSAREGGDRYAYEQYF. In DNA, the CDR3 is TGCAGTGCTAGAGAAGGAGGGGACAGGTACGCCTACGAGCAGTACTTC. This sequence joins TRBV20-1 and TRBJ2-7; 8 bases map to TRBD1. Germline CDR1 and CDR2: DFQATT and SNEGSKA (reference sequence). This CDR3 is 16 amino acids long. Losses at the gene ends were 0 bases for V and 2 bases for J; bases not matched to a gene: 9.

This clone was detected many times. The chain recombines TRBV25-1 with TRBJ2-1; D perhaps matches TRBD1 (6 bases). This CDR3 region has 12 residues. V dropped 3 bases and J dropped 9 bases, with 9 bases sitting between them. Germline CDR1 reads MGHDK; CDR2 reads SYGVNS. The CDR3 here is CASSEGHGEQFF. In DNA, the CDR3 is TGTGCCAGCAGTGAGGGACACGGTGAGCAGTTCTTC.

By proportion, this clone is medium-sized (0.01 to 0.1%). The chain combines TRBV6-1 with TRBJ2-2; D gene ambiguous. This CDR3 region has 14 residues. V shed 8 bases and J shed 1 base, with 11 bases lying between them. Germline V gives CDR1 MNHNS, CDR2 SASEGT. The CDR3 region has the DNA TGTGCCAGCCTTCGGAAACTGAACACCGGGGAGCTGTTTTTT. Protein product: CASLRKLNTGELFF.

This clone was detected ten times or more. The chain is built from TRBV7-8 and TRBJ1-1; D is perhaps TRBD1 (5 bases). The ends were cut back, 5 bases at V and 10 bases at J, with 17 bases in the middle. This CDR3 spans 13 amino acids. CDR1 and CDR2 from the germline V gene are SGHVS and FQNEAQ. Here the CDR3 DNA reads TGTGCCAGCAGCACAATAGGGGATCGTGGAGCTTTCTTT. It codes for CASSTIGDRGAFF.

The sample holds many counts of this clone. A much larger clone lies a single base off, so this may be a read error. Within the sample, other DNA sequences also encode this same CDR3. The chain employs TRBV20-1 and TRBJ1-3; no clear D. CDR3 length: 14 residues. In germline, CDR1 is DFQATT, CDR2 SNEGSKA (reference sequence). In nucleotides, the CDR3 is TGCAGTGCTAGACTCCGGGGTGTTGGAAACACCATATACTTT. It codes for CSARLRGVGNTIYF.

The chain is built from TRBV20-1 and TRBJ1-6; D gene ambiguous. This CDR3 has 14 amino acids. Per germline, CDR1 DFQATT and CDR2 SNEGSKA (reference sequence). Trimming removed 5 bases at V and 7 bases at J, with 15 bases between. The DNA of the CDR3 is TGCAGTGCTCCCGCCGTGGGGTCAAATTCACCCCTCCACTTT. Amino acid sequence: CSAPAVGSNSPLHF.

Remarks on this clone: A much larger clone differs from this one at a single base, so this may be a read error. The same CDR3 can be traced to other DNA sequences in this sample. The rearrangement uses TRBV9 and TRBJ2-1; possible D gene TRBD2, 6 bases. Per germline, CDR1 SGDLS and CDR2 YYNGEE. This CDR3 spans 14 amino acids. The CDR3 loop is CASSVVWREAEQFF. The CDR3 DNA sequence: TGTGCTAGCAGCGTAGTGTGGAGGGAGGCTGAGCAGTTCTTC.

This clone was recorded many times. CDR3 sequence: CASSMRTAAKNIQYF. DNA of the CDR3: TGTGCCAGTAGTATGCGGACAGCAGCCAAAAACATTCAGTACTTC. J is TRBJ2-4 and V is TRBV19; D is perhaps TRBD1 (6 bases). The CDR3 covers 15 residues. Germline loops: CDR1 LNHDA, CDR2 SQIVND (reference sequence). The germline V and J ends were trimmed by 3 bases and 0 bases, with 9 bases remaining between them. The whole variable domain, filled in from reference TRBV19 and TRBJ2-4, reads DGGITQSPKYLFRKEGQNVTLSCEQNLNHDAMYWYRQDPGQGLRLIYYSQIVNDFQKGDIAEGYSVSREKKESFPLTVTSAQKNPTAFYLCASSMRTAAKNIQYFGAGTRLSVL.

The chain is built from TRBV11-2 and TRBJ1-5, with D unresolved. V was cut by 0 bases and J by 4 bases, with 13 bases left in between. CDR1 is SGHAT, CDR2 FQNNGV, per germline. This CDR3 is built from 16 residues. CDR3 DNA: TGTGCCAGCAGCTTAGATGGCGGATTCGATAATCAGCCCCAGCATTTT. It encodes CASSLDGGFDNQPQHF.